This T cell receptor (beta chain) was captured by sequencing in a study of CD8 T cells in Susac syndrome. The study's findings and limits: The TCR sequencing and HLA analysis in the study involved a relatively small number of individuals, as the study acknowledged.

The V gene's germline CDR1 is SGDLS and CDR2 YYNGEE. The CDR3 contains 17 residues. Trimming shortened V by 0 bases and J by 5 bases, and 20 bases separated the two germline ends. As for this clonotype: As yet, its antigen is unknown.

A quantity of about 0.45 to 1 ug RNA underwent reverse transcription using random hexamers. Coverage of TCR beta CDR3 amplification by immunoSEQ multiplex PCR extended to 54 Vbeta and 13 Jbeta. MiXCR, applied by TCRdb to the immunoSEQ multiplex PCR reads, yields one record per CDR3 protein. The table lists about 180,000 distinct CDR3 sequences, 80% to 95% of them singletons, with around 0.097% in the top ten. The J gene is TRBJ2-5, the V gene TRBV9, with D perhaps matching TRBD2 (6 bases). Sample: CD4+ T cells from PBMCs. This TCR came from a human donor with multiple sclerosis. The CDR3 DNA sequence: TGTGCCAGCAGCGTAGGAGGAGGGGCAGTCAACAGTGAGACCCAGTACTTC. This encodes CASSVGGGAVNSETQYF.